Many counts were recorded for the clone carrying this T cell receptor beta chain. Its antigen is undetermined. The data stem from a study of T-cell memory formation after mild COVID-19. Study context: In these data, TCR clusters were largely donor specific. Study-wide results and caveats: Contracting clones from day 15 to 85 had balanced CD4/CD8; later expanders favoured CD4+.

The 5'RACE method, run with constant-segment primers, produced TCR alpha and TCR beta cDNA libraries (carrying sample barcodes and UMIs). TCRdb re-analysed the 5' RACE reads in MiXCR, keeping a single row per CDR3 protein. This sample has around 250,000 distinct CDR3 sequences, with approximately 15% found just once. CDR1 is MNHEY and CDR2 is SVGEGT in the germline V gene. The CDR3 totals 12 residues. J gave up 11 bases and V 6 bases, and 9 bases lay outside the gene matches. Sequences were obtained from PBMCs or a T cell subset sorted from them (not recorded which). The chain has TRBV6-2 or TRBV6-3 and TRBJ1-1, with 7 bases lining up with TRBD1. The sequence came from an adult woman who had mild COVID-19 (a few samples of this study predate the infection). Cell type and time point are not known. DNA of the CDR3: TGTGCCAGCAGACAGGGGCCGCGATCGGCTTTCTTT. Protein product: CASRQGPRSAFF.